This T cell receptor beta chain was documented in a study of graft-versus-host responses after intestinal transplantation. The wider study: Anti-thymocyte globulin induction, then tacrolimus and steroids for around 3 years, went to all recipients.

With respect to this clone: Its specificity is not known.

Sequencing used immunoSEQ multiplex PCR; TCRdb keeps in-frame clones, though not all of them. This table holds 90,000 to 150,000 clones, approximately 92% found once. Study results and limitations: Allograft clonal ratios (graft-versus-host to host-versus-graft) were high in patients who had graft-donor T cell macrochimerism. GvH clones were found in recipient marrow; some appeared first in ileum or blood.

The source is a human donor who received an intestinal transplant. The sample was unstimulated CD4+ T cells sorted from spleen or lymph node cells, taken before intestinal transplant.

CDR3 region: CASSRTGGDTQYF. CDR3 DNA sequence: TGTGCCAGCTCAAGGACAGGGGGAGATACGCAGTATTTT. V gene TRBV18 combines with J gene TRBJ2-3; 10 nucleotides align to TRBD1. The CDR3 loop spans 13 amino acids. Trimming at V came to 5 bases and at J to 5 bases, leaving 1 base not matched to a gene. CDR1 and CDR2 from the germline V gene are KGHSH and LQKENI.